This is a list of T cell receptor beta chains from one sample in a study of T-cell reconstitution after alpha-beta-depleted transplantation in children. TCRdb analysed the PCR reads with MiXCR anew, one entry per CDR3 protein. In the table there are roughly 98,000 distinct CDR3 sequences, around 16% of which are singletons. The sequenced sample was PBMCs, mostly from graft donor cells, obtained 180 days after TCRalphabeta/CD19-depleted stem cell transplant. The source is a male patient aged 2-15 years who had a stem cell transplant for acute lymphoblastic leukemia, so the T cells may come from the graft donor. Each CDR3 is given with its conserved first and last residue. The order of the fields is D gene, clone size, J gene, V gene, CDR3 protein, CDR3 DNA. The D gene is left open where the match is weak. Rows give clone size only sometimes, using once, few, many, or a class for an expanded clone.

d_gene: TRBD2
abundance: -
j_gene: TRBJ2-3
v_gene: TRBV6-5
CDR3aa: CASSYSWSSGGAWDTQYF
CDR3nt: TGTGCCAGCAGTTACTCGTGGTCTAGCGGGGGGGCATGGGATACGCAGTATTTT

d_gene: -
abundance: -
j_gene: TRBJ2-7
v_gene: TRBV5-5
CDR3aa: CASTRQPSYEQYF
CDR3nt: TGTGCCAGCACCCGTCAACCCTCCTACGAGCAGTACTTC

d_gene: -
abundance: -
j_gene: TRBJ2-2
v_gene: TRBV7-6
CDR3aa: CASSLSGTVFGGELFF
CDR3nt: TGTGCCAGCAGCTTAAGCGGGACAGTGTTTGGCGGGGAGCTGTTTTTT

d_gene: -
abundance: -
j_gene: TRBJ1-4
v_gene: TRBV11-2
CDR3aa: CVSSPRGDATNEKLFF
CDR3nt: TGTGTCAGCAGCCCACGGGGAGATGCAACTAATGAAAAACTGTTTTTT

d_gene: -
abundance: -
j_gene: TRBJ2-5
v_gene: TRBV15
CDR3aa: CATSRDWGGEETQYF
CDR3nt: TGTGCCACCAGCAGAGATTGGGGCGGGGAAGAGACCCAGTACTTC

d_gene: TRBD1
abundance: -
j_gene: TRBJ1-1
v_gene: TRBV12-3/TRBV12-4
CDR3aa: CASSRGQVTNTEAFF
CDR3nt: TGTGCCAGCAGCCGGGGACAGGTGACGAACACTGAAGCTTTCTTT

d_gene: -
abundance: -
j_gene: TRBJ2-2
v_gene: TRBV12-3/TRBV12-4
CDR3aa: CASSVTRGVAGELFF
CDR3nt: TGTGCCAGCAGTGTGACTAGAGGGGTGGCCGGGGAGCTGTTTTTT

d_gene: -
abundance: -
j_gene: TRBJ2-4
v_gene: TRBV5-5
CDR3aa: CASSLWLAKNIQYF
CDR3nt: TGTGCCAGCAGCTTGTGGCTAGCCAAAAACATTCAGTACTTC

d_gene: -
abundance: -
j_gene: TRBJ2-7
v_gene: TRBV3-1
CDR3aa: CASSPMAEGFYEQYF
CDR3nt: TGTGCCAGCAGCCCGATGGCTGAAGGATTCTACGAGCAGTACTTC

d_gene: -
abundance: -
j_gene: TRBJ1-2
v_gene: TRBV12-5
CDR3aa: CASGLYGNYGYTF
CDR3nt: TGTGCTAGTGGTTTGTATGGAAACTATGGCTACACCTTC

d_gene: TRBD2
abundance: -
j_gene: TRBJ2-1
v_gene: TRBV4-1
CDR3aa: CASSQGPGGTDNEQFF
CDR3nt: TGCGCCAGCAGCCAAGGTCCGGGAGGGACCGACAATGAGCAGTTCTTC

d_gene: -
abundance: -
j_gene: TRBJ2-3
v_gene: TRBV27
CDR3aa: CASSLSAYTDTQYF
CDR3nt: TGTGCCAGCAGTTTATCCGCGTACACAGATACGCAGTATTTT

d_gene: -
abundance: -
j_gene: TRBJ1-2
v_gene: TRBV5-1
CDR3aa: CASSLADHQGYTF
CDR3nt: TGCGCCAGCAGCTTGGCGGACCATCAGGGCTACACCTTC

d_gene: -
abundance: -
j_gene: TRBJ2-2
v_gene: TRBV6-5
CDR3aa: CASSPNNRELFF
CDR3nt: TGTGCCAGCAGCCCAAATAACCGGGAGCTGTTTTTT

d_gene: -
abundance: many
j_gene: TRBJ2-2
v_gene: TRBV12-3/TRBV12-4
CDR3aa: CASSSGAGELFF
CDR3nt: TGTGCCAGCAGTTCGGGAGCCGGGGAGCTGTTTTTT

d_gene: TRBD1
abundance: -
j_gene: TRBJ1-3
v_gene: TRBV18
CDR3aa: CASSPGQRSGNTIYF
CDR3nt: TGTGCCAGCTCACCGGGACAGCGCTCTGGAAACACCATATATTTT

d_gene: TRBD2
abundance: once
j_gene: TRBJ2-1
v_gene: TRBV7-9
CDR3aa: CASSLLTSGTNNEQFF
CDR3nt: TGTGCCAGCAGCTTGCTGACTAGCGGGACTAACAATGAGCAGTTCTTC

d_gene: -
abundance: -
j_gene: TRBJ2-5
v_gene: TRBV7-2
CDR3aa: CASSLEWSQETQYF
CDR3nt: TGTGCCAGCAGCTTAGAGTGGTCGCAAGAGACCCAGTACTTC

d_gene: -
abundance: -
j_gene: TRBJ2-4
v_gene: TRBV18
CDR3aa: CASSLGGGYRLAKNIQYF
CDR3nt: TGTGCCAGCTCACTAGGCGGAGGATACAGGTTAGCCAAAAACATTCAGTACTTC

d_gene: -
abundance: many
j_gene: TRBJ1-2
v_gene: TRBV27
CDR3aa: CASSLGGAGVYGYTF
CDR3nt: TGTGCCAGCAGTTTGGGGGGGGCGGGAGTCTATGGCTACACCTTC

d_gene: TRBD1
abundance: -
j_gene: TRBJ2-5
v_gene: TRBV4-3
CDR3aa: CASSQNLAGTGGETQYF
CDR3nt: TGCGCCAGCAGCCAAAATCTAGCCGGGACAGGGGGGGAGACCCAGTACTTC

d_gene: TRBD1
abundance: few
j_gene: TRBJ2-2
v_gene: TRBV10-2
CDR3aa: CAGGQANTGELFF
CDR3nt: TGCGCCGGGGGACAGGCGAACACCGGGGAGCTGTTTTTT

d_gene: -
abundance: few
j_gene: TRBJ1-2
v_gene: TRBV12-3/TRBV12-4
CDR3aa: CASSSTGAGPYGYTF
CDR3nt: TGTGCCAGCAGTTCTACCGGGGCCGGCCCCTATGGCTACACCTTC